The present entry profiles one T cell receptor (beta chain) with its context. One junction end disagrees with the germline gene, perhaps due to a read error. Per germline, CDR1 MNHEY and CDR2 SVGAGI. The CDR3 extends over 18 amino acids. The input was approximately 500 ng total RNA; TCR beta cDNA was made from it with a constant-region primer. Modified slightly, ARM-PCR produced TCR beta libraries over three nested multiplex PCR rounds. Two initial PCR rounds of ten to eleven cycles each paired TRBV1-TRBV30 forward primers with a C-beta reverse primer. From the multiplex PCR reads, TCRdb called clonotypes with MiXCR, one entry per CDR3 protein. The sample lists 45,000 to 55,000 distinct CDR3 sequences, about two thirds occurring once. This entry comes from a study of tumor-infiltrating lymphocytes in primary liver carcinoma. From 20-30 mg of unsorted bulk tissue, DNA and RNA were co-extracted together.

Input material: liver tumor tissue from sampling region 5. Subset of the sample: tumor region T5, tumor centre. V usage is TRBV6-5 and J usage is TRBJ2-6; D might be TRBD1 (5 bases). This sequence was found in a man between 35 and 55 years old with primary liver carcinoma and hepatitis B virus infection. The CDR3 bases are TGTACCAGCAGTCTTTGGATAGGGATGAAAGCTGGGGCCAACGCCCTGACTTTC. Translated, it gives CTSSLWIGMKAGANALTF.